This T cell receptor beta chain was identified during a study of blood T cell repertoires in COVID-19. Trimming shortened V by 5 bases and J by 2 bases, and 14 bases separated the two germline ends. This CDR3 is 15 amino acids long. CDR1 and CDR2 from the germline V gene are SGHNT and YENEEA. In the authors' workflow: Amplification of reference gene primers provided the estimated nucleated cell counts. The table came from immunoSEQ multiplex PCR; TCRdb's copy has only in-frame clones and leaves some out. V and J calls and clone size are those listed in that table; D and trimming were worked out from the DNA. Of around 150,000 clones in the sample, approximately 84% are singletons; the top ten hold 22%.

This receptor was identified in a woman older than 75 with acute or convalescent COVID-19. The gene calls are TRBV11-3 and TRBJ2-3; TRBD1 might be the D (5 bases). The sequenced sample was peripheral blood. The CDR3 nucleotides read TGTGCCAGCAGCCAAACAGGCAACCCCACAGATACGCAGTATTTT. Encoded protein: CASSQTGNPTDTQYF.